This T cell receptor beta chain is from a study of blood T cell repertoires in COVID-19. Study as a whole: Samples came from the United States, Italy and Spain, spanning acute and convalescent COVID-19. The cDNA or gDNA used as material had been derived from T cells, B-cell-depleted T cells, or PBMCs.

As handled by the study authors: Researchers report that nucleated cell counts were estimated from reference gene primer amplification. Profiling relied on immunoSEQ multiplex PCR, and the TCRdb table lists in-frame clones only, not all of them. The DNA was the basis for D and trimming; V, J and clone size are from that table. The data hold around 23,000 clones, with around 88% observed a single time. V was pared by 0 bases and J by 6 bases, with 20 bases between. The CDR3 is made up of 18 amino acids. Germline V gene lookup returns CDR1 SGHNT and CDR2 YENEEA. The V call is TRBV11-3, the J call TRBJ2-2, with TRBD2 as a possible D gene (6 bases). The origin of this receptor is an older man with active COVID-19. What was sequenced was peripheral blood. The DNA of the CDR3 is TGTGCCAGCAGCTTAGAAGATTGGAGGGGAGGTAAAGCCGGGGAGCTGTTTTTT. Residues: CASSLEDWRGGKAGELFF.